The 13 T cell receptor beta chains listed next were all sequenced from one sample in a study of early T cells in non-severe SARS-CoV-2 infection. TCRdb called the 5' RACE reads again in MiXCR, with one record for every CDR3 protein. The data show 55,000 to 70,000 distinct CDR3 sequences, with around 4.7% seen just once and 4% to 5% held by the top ten. Sequences were obtained from whole blood. The source is an adult who was a healthcare worker with PCR-confirmed SARS-CoV-2 infection or an uninfected control (not recorded which).

This clonotype appeared a few times. The V and J genes are TRBV30 and TRBJ1-3, with D uncertain. The V end was cut by 0 bases, the J end by 2 bases, with 5 bases between. The CDR3 runs to 13 residues. CDR1 and CDR2 (germline): GTSNPN, SVGIG (reference sequence). The CDR3 loop reads CAWSVLAGNTIYF. CDR3 nucleotide sequence: TGTGCCTGGAGTGTACTGGCTGGAAACACCATATATTTT.

In its sample, this clonotype was seen many times. The chain has TRBV6-1 and TRBJ2-7, with 7 bases matching TRBD2. The V segment lost 5 bases and the J segment 2 bases; nucleotides outside the gene matches: 9. The germline gives CDR1 MNHNS, CDR2 SASEGT. The CDR3 is 15 residues long. The CDR3: CASSLTSDLTYEQYF. CDR3 in DNA: TGTGCCAGCAGTTTAACTAGCGATTTAACCTACGAGCAGTACTTC.

The chain employs TRBV5-4 and TRBJ2-4, with D tentatively TRBD1 (6 bases). V gave up 4 bases and J gave up 4 bases, with 15 bases separating them. Germline V gene data show CDR1 as SGHNT and CDR2 as YYREEE (reference sequence). The length of the CDR3 is 15 residues. CDR3 sequence (DNA): TGTGCCAGCAGCGCAATACAGGGTGCAAAAAACATTCAGTACTTC. Translation: CASSAIQGAKNIQYF.

This clonotype was observed many times. The chain couples TRBV6-1 to TRBJ2-4, with D possibly matching TRBD2 (6 bases). Germline V gene data show CDR1 as MNHNS and CDR2 as SASEGT. The V end lost 2 bases, the J end lost 1 base, and 18 bases lay between the germline ends. The CDR3 length is 18 residues. The CDR3 is CASSEMGGVNLAKNIQYF. CDR3 in DNA: TGTGCCAGCAGTGAAATGGGGGGAGTGAATTTGGCCAAAAACATTCAGTACTTC.

The J gene is TRBJ2-7, the V gene TRBV5-1, with D possibly TRBD2 on 6 matching bases. Germline V gene lookup returns CDR1 SGHRS and CDR2 YFSETQ. The CDR3 extends over 14 amino acids. The germline V and J ends were trimmed by 2 bases and 2 bases, with 11 bases remaining between them. In DNA, the CDR3 is TGCGCCAGCAGCTTAGCCAGGGAGGCCTACGAGCAGTACTTC. Encoded protein: CASSLAREAYEQYF.

This clonotype has only a few counts. The genes are TRBV28 and TRBJ1-2; the D is unclear. Germline V gives CDR1 MDHEN, CDR2 SYDVKM. Trimming took off 5 bases at V and 8 bases at J, with 12 bases between the two ends. The CDR3 loop spans 12 amino acids. The CDR3 here is CASSVSGKGYTF. CDR3 nucleotide sequence: TGTGCCAGCAGTGTTTCGGGAAAAGGCTACACCTTC.

This clonotype was counted ten times or more. The rearrangement joins TRBV10-3 to TRBJ2-6; D possibly matches TRBD1 or TRBD2 (5 bases each). Germline CDR1 is ENHRY and CDR2 is SYGVKD. The germline V and J ends were trimmed by 7 bases and 0 bases, with 10 bases remaining between them. CDR3 length: 15 residues. The chain's CDR3 is CAITGDLSGANVLTF. For the CDR3, the DNA is TGTGCCATCACTGGGGACCTCTCTGGGGCCAACGTCCTGACTTTC.

V usage is TRBV13 and J usage is TRBJ2-7; D is unresolved. Germline V gene lookup returns CDR1 PRHDT and CDR2 FYEKMQ (reference sequence). There are 15 residues in the CDR3. Deletions cut 3 bases from V and 0 bases from J, with 12 bases between. The CDR3 protein is CASSLGTPSSYEQYF. DNA for the CDR3: TGTGCCAGCAGCTTGGGTACCCCGAGCTCCTACGAGCAGTACTTC.

This clonotype came up many times. The rearrangement links TRBV20-1 to TRBJ1-2; no firm D call. Germline lookup yields CDR1 DFQATT and CDR2 SNEGSKA (reference sequence). The CDR3 consists of 13 residues. V lost 3 bases and J lost 3, with 11 bases in between. For the CDR3, the DNA is TGCAGTGCTAGTCCCGGGAGTTACTATGGCTACACCTTC. Its translation is CSASPGSYYGYTF.

Ten or more counts support this clonotype. V and J are TRBV7-2 and TRBJ2-3; 8 bases are a match to TRBD2. Germline V gene data show CDR1 as SGHTA and CDR2 as FQGNSA. There are 14 residues in the CDR3. V was clipped by 5 bases and J by 4 bases; unmatched bases: 5. The CDR3 bases are TGTGCCAGCAGCCGCCTAGCGGGCCCAGATACGCAGTATTTT. As protein: CASSRLAGPDTQYF.

This clonotype was seen many times. The chain recombines TRBV12-3 or TRBV12-4 with TRBJ1-1, with unresolved D. Trimming cost V 5 bases and J 3 bases, with 7 bases left between them. The CDR3 totals 12 residues. The CDR3 sequence is CASSPSDTEAFF. DNA for the CDR3: TGTGCCAGCAGTCCGTCGGACACTGAAGCTTTCTTT.

This clonotype showed up many times. V gene TRBV18 combines with J gene TRBJ2-1; 13 nucleotides match TRBD2. There are 16 residues in the CDR3. V was pared by 6 bases and J by 3 bases, with 5 bases of the junction left unmatched. Germline V gives CDR1 KGHSH, CDR2 LQKENI. The CDR3 spells CASSPGTSGNYNEQFF. CDR3 DNA sequence: TGTGCCAGCTCTCCCGGGACTAGCGGGAACTACAATGAGCAGTTCTTC.

This clonotype turned up a few times. This sequence joins TRBV27 and TRBJ2-2; 12 bases map to TRBD2. With 1 base clipped from V and 0 bases from J, the junction kept 6 bases outside the gene matches. The germline CDR1 and CDR2 sequences are MNHEY and SMNVEV (reference sequence). This CDR3 spans 19 amino acids. CDR3 bases: TGTGCCAGCAGTTTATTGGCTAGCGGGGGGGCCGCGAACACCGGGGAGCTGTTTTTT. This gives the protein CASSLLASGGAANTGELFF.